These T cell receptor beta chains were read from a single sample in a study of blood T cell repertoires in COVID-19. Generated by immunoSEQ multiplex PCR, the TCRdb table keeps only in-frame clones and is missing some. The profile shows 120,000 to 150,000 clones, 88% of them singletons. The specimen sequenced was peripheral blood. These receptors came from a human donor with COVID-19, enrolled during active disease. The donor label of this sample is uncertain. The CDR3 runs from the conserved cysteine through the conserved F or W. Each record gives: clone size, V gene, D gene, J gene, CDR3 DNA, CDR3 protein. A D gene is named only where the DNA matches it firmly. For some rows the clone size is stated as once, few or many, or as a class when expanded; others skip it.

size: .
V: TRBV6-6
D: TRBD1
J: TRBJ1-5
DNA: TGTGCCAGCAGTGACACGGGACAGGGCGAGCATTTT
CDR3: CASSDTGQGEHF

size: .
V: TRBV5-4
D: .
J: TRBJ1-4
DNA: TGTGCCAGCAGTTCCGGGGATTCTGCAACTAATGAAAAACTGTTTTTT
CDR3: CASSSGDSATNEKLFF

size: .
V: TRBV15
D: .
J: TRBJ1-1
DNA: TGTGCCACCACTCTGGGGGCGGACCGCCTTATGAACACTGAAGCTTTCTTT
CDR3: CATTLGADRLMNTEAFF

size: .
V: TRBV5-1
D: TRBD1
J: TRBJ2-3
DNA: TGCGCCAGCAGCTTACCGGGACAGGTGAAAAGCACAGATACGCAGTATTTT
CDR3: CASSLPGQVKSTDTQYF

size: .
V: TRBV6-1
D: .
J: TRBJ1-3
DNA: TGTGCCAGCAGTGAAGTCCGGGGAGGAAACACCATATATTTT
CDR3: CASSEVRGGNTIYF

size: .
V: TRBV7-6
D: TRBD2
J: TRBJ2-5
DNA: TGTGCCAGCAGCTTAGGGGTAGCGGGATCTCAAGAGACCCAGTACTTC
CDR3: CASSLGVAGSQETQYF

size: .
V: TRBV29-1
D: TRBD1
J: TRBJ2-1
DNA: TGCAGCGTTGAGGGTTGGACAGGTGGCGATGAGCAGTTCTTC
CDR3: CSVEGWTGGDEQFF

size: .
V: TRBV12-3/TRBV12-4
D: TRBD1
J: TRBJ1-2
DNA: TGTGCCAGCAGCCAACAGGGGAACTATGGCTACACCTTC
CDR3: CASSQQGNYGYTF

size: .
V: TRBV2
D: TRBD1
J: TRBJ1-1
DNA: TGTGCCAGCAGTGGAGACAGGGTTTACACTGAAGCTTTCTTT
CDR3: CASSGDRVYTEAFF

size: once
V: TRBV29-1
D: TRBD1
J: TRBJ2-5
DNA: TGCAGCGTCTCCGGGACAGACCAAGAGACCCAGTACTTC
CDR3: CSVSGTDQETQYF

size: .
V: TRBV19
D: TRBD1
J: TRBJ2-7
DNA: TGTGCCAGTAGTTCTGGGACAGGGTGGGGGTCCTACGAGCAGTACTTC
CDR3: CASSSGTGWGSYEQYF

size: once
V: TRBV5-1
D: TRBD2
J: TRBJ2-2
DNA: TGCGCCAGCAACTGGGGGCCGGGACTAGCGGGTCCGAACACCGGGGAGCTGTTTTTT
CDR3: CASNWGPGLAGPNTGELFF

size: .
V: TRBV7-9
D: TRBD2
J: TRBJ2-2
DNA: TGTGCCAGCAGCTCCGGACTAGCGGGGTACACCGGGGAGCTGTTTTTT
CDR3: CASSSGLAGYTGELFF

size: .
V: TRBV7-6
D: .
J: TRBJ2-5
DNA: TGTGCCAGCAAAGAACACGGGGTCAGCCAAGAGACCCAGTACTTC
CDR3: CASKEHGVSQETQYF

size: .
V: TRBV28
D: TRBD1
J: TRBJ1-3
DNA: TGTGCCAGCAGTTTAGAACAGGGGGCCGGAAACACCATATATTTT
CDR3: CASSLEQGAGNTIYF

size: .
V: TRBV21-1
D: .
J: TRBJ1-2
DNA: .
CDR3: CASSKWGGGNTDYGYTF

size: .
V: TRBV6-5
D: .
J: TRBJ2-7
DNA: TGTGCCAGCAGCAGGACAGCCAACCCCTACGAGCAGTACTTC
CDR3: CASSRTANPYEQYF

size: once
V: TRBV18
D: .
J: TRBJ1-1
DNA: TGTGCCAGCTCACCTAGTCGGACAGCGAACACTGAAGCTTTCTTT
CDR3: CASSPSRTANTEAFF

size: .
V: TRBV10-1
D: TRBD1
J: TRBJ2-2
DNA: TGCGCCAGCAGTGCCGGGACAGGGGACACCGGGGAGCTGTTTTTT
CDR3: CASSAGTGDTGELFF

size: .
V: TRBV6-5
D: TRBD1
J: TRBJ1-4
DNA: TGTGCCAGCAGTTACGGACAGGGGGCGGGTGAAAAACTGTTTTTT
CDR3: CASSYGQGAGEKLFF

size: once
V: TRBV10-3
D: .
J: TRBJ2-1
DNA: TGTGCCATCAGTGAGTCCCGCAATGAGCAGTTCTTC
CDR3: CAISESRNEQFF

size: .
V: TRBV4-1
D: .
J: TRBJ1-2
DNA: TGCGCCAGCAGCCAAGAAAGCAGGGGAACTTATGGCTACACCTTC
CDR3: CASSQESRGTYGYTF

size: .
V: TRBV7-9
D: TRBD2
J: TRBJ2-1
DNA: TGTGCCAGCAGCCTAAAATGGGACTACTTAACCTACAATGAGCAGTTCTTC
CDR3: CASSLKWDYLTYNEQFF

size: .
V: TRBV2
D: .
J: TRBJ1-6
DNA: TGTGCCAGCAGTCCCGCCCTGCAGGGGCGCTCCTATAATTCACCCCTCCACTTT
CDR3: CASSPALQGRSYNSPLHF

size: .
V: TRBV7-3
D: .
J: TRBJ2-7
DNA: TGTGCCAGCAGCTTAATGGAGGGAGAGCAGTACTTC
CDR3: CASSLMEGEQYF

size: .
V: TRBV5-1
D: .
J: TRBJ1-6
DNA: TGCGCCAGCAGCTTGGGTGGTCGGTCCACCCTCCACTTT
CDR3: CASSLGGRSTLHF

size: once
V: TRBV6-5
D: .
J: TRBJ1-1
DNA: TGTGCCAGCAGGAATACAGCGAACACTGAAGCTTTCTTT
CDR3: CASRNTANTEAFF

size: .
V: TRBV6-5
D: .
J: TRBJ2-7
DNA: TGTGCCAGTTACCACCCACAGGGCTCCTACGAGCAGTACTTC
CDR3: CASYHPQGSYEQYF

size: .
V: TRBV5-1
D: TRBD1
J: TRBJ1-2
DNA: TGCGCCAGCAGCCTAGGACAGGCGGCTAACTATGGCTACACCTTC
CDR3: CASSLGQAANYGYTF

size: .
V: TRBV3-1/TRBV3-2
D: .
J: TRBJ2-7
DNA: TGTGCCAGCAGCCAAGGTGGAGGATCCTACGAGCAGTACTTC
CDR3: CASSQGGGSYEQYF